This T cell receptor beta chain was sequenced during a study of patients and donors after allogeneic stem cell transplantation. TCRdb fed the RT-PCR reads into MiXCR, producing one record per CDR3 protein. The sample holds nearly 20,000 distinct CDR3 sequences; around 5% are singletons and the top ten take roughly 39%. There are a few counts of this clonotype. Sequencing was performed on blood, either unsorted or a sorted T cell fraction (not recorded which). This TCR derives from a human donor who was either an allogeneic HSCT recipient or a stem cell or donor lymphocyte infusion donor (not recorded which). It is not recorded whose cells these are; they may come from a transplant donor.

The CDR3 sequence is CSAIGNNEQFF. The CDR3 DNA reads as TGCAGTGCTATCGGGAACAATGAGCAGTTCTTC. The rearrangement uses TRBV20-1 and TRBJ2-1; tentatively, D is TRBD2 (5 bases). The CDR3 extends over 11 amino acids. V lost 4 bases to trimming and J lost 5 bases, with 6 bases between them. Germline CDR1 reads DFQATT; CDR2 reads SNEGSKA (reference sequence).